This is a list of T cell receptor beta chains from one sample in a study of cytomegalovirus exposure and HLA in healthy donors. Libraries were prepared by immunoSEQ multiplex PCR; TCRdb keeps only in-frame clonotypes and omits some of them. The data hold tens of thousands of clones, with roughly 60% observed a single time. Sequencing was performed on PBMCs. The source is a boy aged 5-17 years in good health and CMV-seropositive. Both conserved end residues are part of each CDR3. The D gene is left open where the match is weak. Where a row states a size, it is once, few, many or the class of an expanded clone; other rows omit it.

v_gene	j_gene	abundance	d_gene	CDR3nt	CDR3aa
TRBV7-9	TRBJ2-1	few	TRBD1	TGTGCCAGCAGCTTTGTAGGGGGCGGTGAGCAGTTCTTC	CASSFVGGGEQFF
TRBV5-4	TRBJ1-6	.	.	TGTGCCAGCAGCTTGGAGGGGAATTCACCCCTCCACTTT	CASSLEGNSPLHF
TRBV5-4	TRBJ1-5	once	TRBD1	TGTGCCAGCAGCTGCGACAGGGACAATCAGCCCCAGCATTTT	CASSCDRDNQPQHF
TRBV4-2	TRBJ2-3	.	TRBD1	TGTGCCAGCAGCCCCAGCTTGACAGGGGGCGAGGATACGCAGTATTTT	CASSPSLTGGEDTQYF
TRBV10-2	TRBJ2-1	.	TRBD1	TGCGCCAGCAGTGACGGGACAGTCTACAATGAGCAGTTCTTC	CASSDGTVYNEQFF
TRBV7-9	TRBJ1-2	.	.	TGTGCCAGCAGCAAAGCCCCCATGCGGGATAACTATGGCTACACCTTC	CASSKAPMRDNYGYTF
TRBV19	TRBJ1-5	once	.	TGTGCCAGTAGTATAGACCCCGCCGCGGGGGGAAATCAGCCCCAGCATTTT	CASSIDPAAGGNQPQHF
TRBV19	TRBJ2-7	.	.	TGTGCCAGTAGTGGGCTCTACGAGCAGTACTTC	CASSGLYEQYF
TRBV4-2	TRBJ2-2	.	TRBD2	TGTGCCAGCAGCCACGGGGGGACCGGGGAGCTGTTTTTT	CASSHGGTGELFF
TRBV5-1	TRBJ2-2	.	.	TGCGCCAGCAGCTTCAGGCAGGGGAACACCGGGGAGCTGTTTTTT	CASSFRQGNTGELFF
TRBV5-6	TRBJ1-2	.	.	TGTGCCAGCACTAGGACTTCCTATGGCTACACCTTC	CASTRTSYGYTF
TRBV14	TRBJ2-2	.	.	TGTGCCAGCAGCCCTACAGTCGGGGTCACCGGGGAGCTGTTTTTT	CASSPTVGVTGELFF
TRBV14	TRBJ2-5	.	TRBD1	TGTGCCAGCAGCTGGAAGGGGGCATCGCAAGAGACCCAGTACTTC	CASSWKGASQETQYF
TRBV11-2	TRBJ1-1	.	TRBD1	TGTGCCAGCAGCCTAACCGACAGGGGGGGAGCTTTCTTT	CASSLTDRGGAFF
TRBV29-1	TRBJ1-1	.	TRBD1	TGCAGCGTTGAGGGACAGGGTAGCACTGAAGCTTTCTTT	CSVEGQGSTEAFF
TRBV4-3	TRBJ1-4	.	.	TGCGCCAGCAGCCAAGGGTTCAGGGTTGAAAAACTGTTTTTT	CASSQGFRVEKLFF
TRBV2	TRBJ2-1	.	.	TGTGCCAGCAGTGATACAGGGTGGGATGAGCAGTTCTTC	CASSDTGWDEQFF
TRBV5-1	TRBJ1-1	.	.	TGCGCCAGCAGCTTGGGAAGTGAGTACGCTTTCTTT	CASSLGSEYAFF
TRBV5-1	TRBJ2-7	.	TRBD1	TGCGCCAGCAGCTTGGAAAGAATCGGGACAGTATCCCCCGTGCTGTACTTC	CASSLERIGTVSPVLYF
TRBV6-1	TRBJ2-7	.	TRBD1	TGTGCCAGCAGTGAGATGGGACAGGTCCCCTACGAGCAGTACTTC	CASSEMGQVPYEQYF
TRBV6-6	TRBJ1-2	.	TRBD1	TGTGCCAGCAGTACGACAGGGGAACTTTACTATGGCTACACCTTC	CASSTTGELYYGYTF
TRBV18	TRBJ1-1	.	TRBD1	TGTGCCAGCTCACCATTGGACAGGACTAACACTGAAGCTTTCTTT	CASSPLDRTNTEAFF
TRBV18	TRBJ1-6	.	TRBD1	TGTGCCAGCTCACCGCCGACAGGGGTTAGAAATTCACCCCTCCACTTT	CASSPPTGVRNSPLHF
TRBV5-1	TRBJ2-5	few	.	TGCGCCAGCAGCATTGCGGGAATCGAGACCCAGTACTTC	CASSIAGIETQYF
TRBV5-1	TRBJ1-1	.	.	TGCGCCAGCAGCCCTCCGACAGGTTCTGACACTGAAGCTTTCTTT	CASSPPTGSDTEAFF
TRBV12-5	TRBJ2-7	.	.	TGTGCTAGTGCCCATACTTATACCCAGGGATCCTACGAGCAGTACTTC	CASAHTYTQGSYEQYF
TRBV30	TRBJ2-1	.	.	TGTGCCTGGAGTGTCGCAGGGGAGCAGTTCTTC	CAWSVAGEQFF
TRBV30	TRBJ2-7	few	TRBD1	TGTGCCTGGAGTCCTAGGACAGGGCAGGTCCCCTACGAGCAGTACTTC	CAWSPRTGQVPYEQYF
TRBV23-1	TRBJ2-7	.	TRBD1	TGCGCCAGCCGAAGACCACTGGGACAGGGAGGGGCCTACGAGCAGTACTTC	CASRRPLGQGGAYEQYF
TRBV19	TRBJ1-5	.	.	TGTGCCAGTAGTGAAGGGACAAGCAATCAGCCCCAGCATTTT	CASSEGTSNQPQHF
TRBV11-2	TRBJ2-5	.	TRBD1	TGTGCCAGCAGCGTCACCGGGACAGGTGAAGAGACCCAGTACTTC	CASSVTGTGEETQYF
TRBV29-1	TRBJ2-3	few	.	TGCAGCGCCAAGCCGGGTGATACGCAGTATTTT	CSAKPGDTQYF
TRBV6-1	TRBJ1-5	once	.	TGTGCCAGCAGTGGCGGAGGGAATCAGCCCCAGCATTTT	CASSGGGNQPQHF
TRBV19	TRBJ1-1	few	.	TGTGCCAGTAGCTCCTATCCAGGGTTGTTTGTCACTGAAGCTTTCTTT	CASSSYPGLFVTEAFF